This T cell receptor beta chain was sequenced in a study of T cell repertoires in cytomegalovirus infection. The CDR3 contains 14 residues. V was clipped by 5 bases and J by 6 bases, with 16 bases between them. This clonotype was observed a few times. Its matching antigen is unknown. TCRdb called the reads again in MiXCR, with one record for every CDR3 protein. This sample carries fewer than 950,000 distinct CDR3 sequences, around a third of them seen once, and the ten largest clones take around 12%. The receptor's source is a human donor in good health (CMV status not recorded). Some clones in this sample may be carry-over from other donors' samples. The chain combines TRBV12-3 or TRBV12-4 with TRBJ1-1, with a possible D match to TRBD1 (5 bases). The sequences come from cultured CD8+ T cells from PBMCs, collected from culture after CMV antigen stimulation. The CDR3: CASSRGRNLAEAFF. The CDR3 nucleotides read TGTGCCAGCAGTAGGGGCAGAAACTTGGCTGAAGCTTTCTTT.